Shown below are 10 T cell receptor beta chains from a single sample sequenced in a study of T cells in localized non-small cell lung cancer. Data came from immunoSEQ multiplex PCR; TCRdb stores just in-frame clones and leaves some out. The table has around 41,000 clones, around 85% seen once. This specimen consisted of peripheral blood, obtained before any cancer treatment. The receptors come from a man aged 40 to 69 with stage I lung adenocarcinoma.

This chain links TRBV4-1 with TRBJ2-2; 7 nucleotides line up with TRBD2. V was pared by 0 bases and J by 3 bases, with 13 bases of the junction left unmatched. This CDR3 comprises 19 residues. The germline CDR1 and CDR2 sequences are MGHRA and YSYEKL. The CDR3: CASSQEGSWREYHTGELFF. The DNA of the CDR3 is TGCGCCAGCAGCCAAGAGGGTTCCTGGCGGGAGTATCACACCGGGGAGCTGTTTTTT.

This clone has a handful of counts. The genes are TRBV4-1 and TRBJ2-7; 9 bases fit TRBD1. J lost 4 bases, V lost 3 bases, and 10 bases had no gene match. This CDR3 is 16 amino acids long. Germline V gene lookup returns CDR1 MGHRA and CDR2 YSYEKL. CDR3 coding DNA: TGCGCCAGCAGCCATGCCGGGACAGGGAGTGGTTACGAGCAGTACTTC. This codes for CASSHAGTGSGYEQYF.

The chain joins TRBV6-6 to TRBJ2-3, with TRBD1 as a possible D gene (5 bases). CDR1 is MNHNY, CDR2 SVGAGI, per germline (reference sequence). V lost 5 bases to trimming and J lost 0 bases, with 9 bases between them. This CDR3 has 14 amino acids. In DNA, the CDR3 is TGTGCCAGCAGTCGGACATACAGCACAGATACGCAGTATTTT. Translation gives CASSRTYSTDTQYF.

The chain is built from TRBV4-1 and TRBJ2-1; no clear D. Per the germline V gene, CDR1 is MGHRA and CDR2 is YSYEKL. Trimming removed 3 bases from V and 4 bases from J, with 7 bases in between. The CDR3 extends over 13 amino acids. DNA of the CDR3: TGCGCCAGCAGCCAGGAGACTTACAATGAGCAGTTCTTC. Protein sequence: CASSQETYNEQFF.

The chain recombines TRBV19 with TRBJ2-3; D is perhaps TRBD1 (5 bases). The CDR3 is 13 residues long. V dropped 6 bases and J dropped 1 base, with 8 bases sitting between them. Germline CDR1 LNHDA, CDR2 SQIVND (reference sequence). CDR3 nucleotides: TGTGCCAGTAGCGTCAGGGGCACAGATACGCAGTATTTT. Its translation is CASSVRGTDTQYF.

The rearrangement uses TRBV10-3 and TRBJ1-5; D gene unclear. CDR1 is ENHRY and CDR2 is SYGVKD in the germline V gene. This CDR3 contains 14 residues. With 3 bases removed from V and 0 bases from J, the gap between germline ends came to 6 bases. The CDR3 here is CAISDRTSNQPQHF. For the CDR3, the DNA is TGTGCCATCAGTGACAGGACTAGCAATCAGCCCCAGCATTTT.

The genes are TRBV9 and TRBJ1-2, with 7 bases aligning to TRBD1. Trimming took 0 bases from V and 2 from J; bases not matched to a gene: 4. Germline assignment: CDR1 SGDLS and CDR2 YYNGEE. This CDR3 is 15 amino acids long. The CDR3 DNA follows: TGTGCCAGCAGCGTAGACCTACAGGGGAACTATGGCTACACCTTC. Protein: CASSVDLQGNYGYTF.

The J gene is TRBJ2-7, the V gene TRBV11-2; maybe TRBD1 (5 bases). This CDR3 is 13 amino acids long. In germline, CDR1 is SGHAT, CDR2 FQNNGV. V was shortened by 0 bases and J by 5 bases, with 8 bases between the two germline ends. CDR3 sequence (DNA): TGTGCCAGCAGCTTAGACAGGGCCCACGAGCAGTACTTC. Its translation is CASSLDRAHEQYF.

This rearrangement joins TRBV4-3 to TRBJ1-3; the D is unclear. The CDR3 is 15 residues long. V was clipped by 2 bases and J by 1 base, with 9 bases between them. Germline V CDR1 and CDR2: LGHNA, YSLEER. The chain's CDR3 is CASSQTSLSGNTIYF. DNA of the CDR3: TGCGCCAGCAGCCAAACGAGCCTTTCTGGAAACACCATATATTTT.

This chain links TRBV11-3 with TRBJ2-3; the D call may be TRBD1 or TRBD2 (6 bases each). CDR3 length equals 16 residues. The germline V gene encodes CDR1 SGHNT and CDR2 YENEEA. V was clipped by 5 bases and J by 4 bases, with 19 bases between them. The CDR3 loop reads CASSQGLKGGADTQYF. For the CDR3, the DNA is TGTGCCAGCAGCCAGGGATTAAAGGGGGGCGCAGATACGCAGTATTTT.